This is a list of T cell receptor beta chains from one sample in a study of blood T cell repertoires in COVID-19. Generated by immunoSEQ multiplex PCR, the TCRdb table keeps only in-frame clones and is missing some. The data contain around 250,000 clones, about 91% of them singletons. Material for sequencing was PBMCs or T cells enriched from blood (not recorded which). Receptors were obtained from a woman in her forties with acute COVID-19. Both conserved end residues are part of each CDR3. The order of the fields is clone size, V gene, J gene, D gene, CDR3 protein, CDR3 DNA. The D gene is left open where the match is weak. Size is omitted from some rows. Given values are once, few, many or a class for expanded clones.

abundance: NA
v_gene: TRBV12-3/TRBV12-4
j_gene: TRBJ1-2
d_gene: NA
CDR3aa: CASSFVGYGYTF
CDR3nt: TGTGCCAGCAGTTTCGTCGGCTATGGCTACACCTTC

abundance: NA
v_gene: TRBV6-5
j_gene: TRBJ1-1
d_gene: NA
CDR3aa: CASSYLSNTEAFF
CDR3nt: TGTGCCAGCAGTTACCTTTCGAACACTGAAGCTTTCTTT

abundance: NA
v_gene: TRBV13
j_gene: TRBJ1-2
d_gene: NA
CDR3aa: CASSLRFSGAGYTF
CDR3nt: TGTGCCAGCAGCTTACGTTTTTCAGGGGCTGGCTACACCTTC

abundance: NA
v_gene: TRBV12-3/TRBV12-4
j_gene: TRBJ2-7
d_gene: TRBD1
CDR3aa: CASSFQQGYEQYF
CDR3nt: TGTGCCAGCAGTTTCCAACAGGGGTACGAGCAGTACTTC

abundance: NA
v_gene: TRBV27
j_gene: TRBJ2-7
d_gene: NA
CDR3aa: CASSLGQSPYEQYF
CDR3nt: TGTGCCAGCAGTTTAGGACAGAGTCCCTACGAGCAGTACTTC

abundance: NA
v_gene: TRBV7-3
j_gene: TRBJ2-3
d_gene: NA
CDR3aa: CASSLTQVADTQYF
CDR3nt: TGTGCCAGCAGCTTAACTCAAGTAGCAGATACGCAGTATTTT

abundance: NA
v_gene: TRBV2
j_gene: TRBJ1-6
d_gene: NA
CDR3aa: CASRGEQGFGNNSPLHF
CDR3nt: TGTGCCAGCAGAGGAGAACAGGGTTTTGGGAATAATTCACCCCTCCACTTT

abundance: NA
v_gene: TRBV7-9
j_gene: TRBJ1-4
d_gene: NA
CDR3aa: CASSTLGGLNEKLFF
CDR3nt: TGTGCCAGCAGCACCCTGGGGGGATTAAATGAAAAACTGTTTTTT

abundance: NA
v_gene: TRBV9
j_gene: TRBJ2-7
d_gene: TRBD2
CDR3aa: CASSVGLAGVDEQYF
CDR3nt: TGTGCCAGCAGCGTAGGACTAGCGGGAGTAGATGAGCAGTACTTC

abundance: NA
v_gene: TRBV28
j_gene: TRBJ2-7
d_gene: TRBD1
CDR3aa: CASRSESRPGGREQYF
CDR3nt: TGTGCCAGCAGGTCGGAAAGTCGCCCAGGGGGTAGGGAGCAGTACTTC

abundance: NA
v_gene: TRBV7-3
j_gene: TRBJ1-2
d_gene: TRBD1
CDR3aa: CASSPSTGYGYTF
CDR3nt: TGTGCCAGCAGCCCATCGACAGGGTACGGCTACACCTTC

abundance: NA
v_gene: TRBV19
j_gene: TRBJ1-1
d_gene: NA
CDR3aa: CASSWGLQAEAFF
CDR3nt: TGTGCCAGTAGCTGGGGCCTACAGGCCGAAGCTTTCTTT

abundance: NA
v_gene: TRBV28
j_gene: TRBJ2-3
d_gene: TRBD2
CDR3aa: CASSFPGTSGRGGRDTQYF
CDR3nt: TGTGCCAGCAGTTTCCCCGGGACTAGCGGGAGAGGAGGCCGAGATACGCAGTATTTT

abundance: NA
v_gene: TRBV27
j_gene: TRBJ2-1
d_gene: TRBD2
CDR3aa: CASSLSGLAGGPYNEQFF
CDR3nt: TGTGCCAGCAGTTTATCCGGACTAGCGGGAGGGCCTTACAATGAGCAGTTCTTC

abundance: NA
v_gene: TRBV28
j_gene: TRBJ2-7
d_gene: TRBD2
CDR3aa: CASITTSGTVYEQYF
CDR3nt: TGTGCCAGCATCACGACTAGCGGGACGGTTTACGAGCAGTACTTC

abundance: NA
v_gene: TRBV28
j_gene: TRBJ2-1
d_gene: TRBD2
CDR3aa: CASKLGGASGKTYNEQFF
CDR3nt: TGTGCCAGCAAGTTGGGGGGGGCTAGCGGGAAGACCTACAATGAGCAGTTCTTC

abundance: NA
v_gene: TRBV7-2
j_gene: TRBJ2-3
d_gene: TRBD2
CDR3aa: CASSLEPGGQTDTQYF
CDR3nt: TGTGCCAGCAGCTTAGAGCCGGGAGGGCAGACAGATACGCAGTATTTT

abundance: NA
v_gene: TRBV6-5
j_gene: TRBJ1-2
d_gene: NA
CDR3aa: CASSYNRPPGIHGYTF
CDR3nt: TGTGCCAGCAGTTACAACCGCCCCCCAGGGATTCATGGCTACACCTTC

abundance: NA
v_gene: TRBV7-3
j_gene: TRBJ2-7
d_gene: TRBD2
CDR3aa: CASSLTAPGTSGQSYEQYF
CDR3nt: TGTGCCAGCAGCTTAACGGCCCCCGGGACTAGCGGCCAGTCCTACGAGCAGTACTTC

abundance: NA
v_gene: TRBV11-2
j_gene: TRBJ2-1
d_gene: NA
CDR3aa: CASTGVALGGEQFF
CDR3nt: TGTGCCTCAACGGGCGTAGCACTGGGGGGTGAGCAGTTCTTC

abundance: NA
v_gene: TRBV7-9
j_gene: TRBJ1-1
d_gene: NA
CDR3aa: CASSLFVSGAFF
CDR3nt: TGTGCCAGCAGCTTATTTGTATCGGGAGCTTTCTTT

abundance: NA
v_gene: TRBV9
j_gene: TRBJ2-5
d_gene: TRBD2
CDR3aa: CASSGPLAEFGETQYF
CDR3nt: TGTGCCAGCAGCGGACCACTAGCGGAATTCGGAGAGACCCAGTACTTC

abundance: NA
v_gene: TRBV28
j_gene: TRBJ1-1
d_gene: NA
CDR3aa: CASTPGREAFF
CDR3nt: TGTGCCAGCACCCCGGGGAGGGAAGCTTTCTTT

abundance: NA
v_gene: TRBV29-1
j_gene: TRBJ2-5
d_gene: NA
CDR3aa: CSVPGGGEGQETQYF
CDR3nt: TGCAGCGTCCCAGGGGGAGGTGAGGGGCAAGAGACCCAGTACTTC

abundance: NA
v_gene: TRBV4-3
j_gene: TRBJ1-1
d_gene: TRBD1
CDR3aa: CASSPTLTGDTEAFF
CDR3nt: TGCGCCAGCAGCCCCACTCTTACAGGGGACACTGAAGCTTTCTTT

abundance: NA
v_gene: TRBV2
j_gene: TRBJ1-5
d_gene: NA
CDR3aa: CASRTTAESNQPQHF
CDR3nt: TGTGCCAGCAGGACGACGGCGGAATCCAATCAGCCCCAGCATTTT

abundance: NA
v_gene: TRBV19
j_gene: TRBJ1-6
d_gene: TRBD1
CDR3aa: CASSSTGGGSPLHF
CDR3nt: TGTGCCAGTAGTTCAACAGGGGGAGGGTCACCCCTCCACTTT

abundance: once
v_gene: TRBV5-4
j_gene: TRBJ2-3
d_gene: NA
CDR3aa: CASSLPGFTDTQYF
CDR3nt: TGTGCCAGCAGCTTGCCAGGTTTCACAGATACGCAGTATTTT

abundance: NA
v_gene: TRBV3-1/TRBV3-2
j_gene: TRBJ1-1
d_gene: NA
CDR3aa: CASSQEGQHTEAFF
CDR3nt: TGTGCCAGCAGCCAAGAAGGACAGCACACTGAAGCTTTCTTT

abundance: NA
v_gene: TRBV10-2
j_gene: TRBJ1-2
d_gene: NA
CDR3aa: CASREQGYGYTF
CDR3nt: TGCGCCAGCAGAGAGCAGGGCTATGGCTACACCTTC

abundance: NA
v_gene: TRBV7-8
j_gene: TRBJ1-3
d_gene: NA
CDR3aa: CASSAPGGFVPSGNTIYF
CDR3nt: TGTGCCAGCAGCGCACCCGGAGGTTTCGTCCCCTCTGGAAACACCATATATTTT

abundance: NA
v_gene: TRBV29-1
j_gene: TRBJ1-5
d_gene: NA
CDR3aa: CSVAQGPGPQHF
CDR3nt: TGCAGCGTTGCCCAGGGTCCAGGGCCCCAGCATTTT

abundance: NA
v_gene: TRBV10-1
j_gene: TRBJ1-2
d_gene: NA
CDR3aa: CASSESLNYGYTF
CDR3nt: TGCGCCAGCAGTGAGAGCCTTAACTATGGCTACACCTTC

abundance: NA
v_gene: TRBV10-3
j_gene: TRBJ2-1
d_gene: TRBD1
CDR3aa: CAIRGPGTGNVNEQFF
CDR3nt: TGTGCCATCAGGGGACCCGGGACAGGGAATGTAAATGAGCAGTTCTTC

abundance: once
v_gene: TRBV3-1/TRBV3-2
j_gene: TRBJ2-7
d_gene: TRBD2
CDR3aa: CASSPPGLAGGPYEQYF
CDR3nt: TGTGCCAGCAGCCCACCAGGACTAGCGGGAGGGCCCTACGAGCAGTACTTC

abundance: NA
v_gene: TRBV6-5
j_gene: TRBJ1-2
d_gene: NA
CDR3aa: CASSYLGQNGYTF
CDR3nt: TGTGCCAGCAGTTACCTTGGACAGAATGGCTACACCTTC

abundance: NA
v_gene: TRBV27
j_gene: TRBJ1-2
d_gene: NA
CDR3aa: CASRLGRSSYGYTF
CDR3nt: TGTGCCAGCAGACTGGGCAGGTCATCATATGGCTACACCTTC

abundance: many
v_gene: TRBV12-5
j_gene: TRBJ2-1
d_gene: NA
CDR3aa: CATGHSNSDEQFF
CDR3nt: TGTGCGACGGGACACTCAAATTCCGATGAGCAGTTCTTC

abundance: few
v_gene: TRBV27
j_gene: TRBJ2-5
d_gene: TRBD1
CDR3aa: CASSFDRGQETQYF
CDR3nt: TGTGCCAGCAGTTTCGACAGGGGTCAAGAGACCCAGTACTTC

abundance: NA
v_gene: TRBV5-6
j_gene: TRBJ2-1
d_gene: TRBD2
CDR3aa: CASSLWAGLYNEQFF
CDR3nt: TGTGCCAGCAGCTTGTGGGCGGGACTATACAATGAGCAGTTCTTC

abundance: NA
v_gene: TRBV11-3
j_gene: TRBJ2-5
d_gene: NA
CDR3aa: CASSLGAGWETQYF
CDR3nt: TGTGCCAGCAGCTTAGGGGCGGGGTGGGAGACCCAGTACTTC

abundance: NA
v_gene: TRBV18
j_gene: TRBJ2-1
d_gene: TRBD2
CDR3aa: CASSELAGFYNEQFF
CDR3nt: TGTGCCAGCTCGGAACTAGCGGGTTTCTACAATGAGCAGTTCTTC

abundance: NA
v_gene: TRBV4-1
j_gene: TRBJ1-2
d_gene: NA
CDR3aa: CASRQGYNYGYTF
CDR3nt: TGCGCCAGCAGACAGGGCTACAACTATGGCTACACCTTC

abundance: NA
v_gene: TRBV27
j_gene: TRBJ2-7
d_gene: TRBD1
CDR3aa: CASSHRGPYEQYF
CDR3nt: TGTGCCAGCAGCCACAGGGGCCCCTACGAGCAGTACTTC

abundance: NA
v_gene: TRBV3-1/TRBV3-2
j_gene: TRBJ2-5
d_gene: NA
CDR3aa: CASSQRETQYF
CDR3nt: TGTGCCAGCAGCCAGAGAGAGACCCAGTACTTC

abundance: once
v_gene: TRBV5-4
j_gene: TRBJ2-7
d_gene: TRBD2
CDR3aa: CASSGGLAGGHYEQYF
CDR3nt: TGTGCCAGCAGCGGGGGACTAGCGGGAGGACACTACGAGCAGTACTTC

abundance: NA
v_gene: TRBV28
j_gene: TRBJ2-2
d_gene: TRBD2
CDR3aa: CASSLLNSGTRAGELFF
CDR3nt: TGTGCCAGCAGTTTATTGAACAGCGGGACCCGCGCCGGGGAGCTGTTTTTT

abundance: NA
v_gene: TRBV7-9
j_gene: TRBJ1-2
d_gene: NA
CDR3aa: CASSARQRNYGYTF
CDR3nt: TGTGCCAGCAGCGCGCGACAGCGCAACTATGGCTACACCTTC

abundance: NA
v_gene: TRBV11-2
j_gene: TRBJ1-2
d_gene: TRBD1
CDR3aa: CASSHSTPGTAYNYGYTF
CDR3nt: TGTGCCAGCAGCCACTCAACTCCCGGGACAGCATATAACTATGGCTACACCTTC

abundance: NA
v_gene: TRBV24-1
j_gene: TRBJ1-2
d_gene: NA
CDR3aa: CATSDPGQGIYGYTF
CDR3nt: TGTGCCACCAGTGACCCTGGGCAGGGAATCTATGGCTACACCTTC

abundance: NA
v_gene: TRBV30
j_gene: TRBJ1-4
d_gene: TRBD1
CDR3aa: CAWSARQGRGKLFF
CDR3nt: TGTGCCTGGAGTGCCCGACAGGGGAGGGGAAAACTGTTTTTT

abundance: NA
v_gene: TRBV27
j_gene: TRBJ1-1
d_gene: NA
CDR3aa: CASSFYRNTEAFF
CDR3nt: TGTGCCAGCAGTTTTTACAGAAACACTGAAGCTTTCTTT

abundance: once
v_gene: TRBV30
j_gene: TRBJ1-6
d_gene: NA
CDR3aa: CAWSVSLGANSPLHF
CDR3nt: TGTGCCTGGAGTGTGTCGCTGGGGGCTAATTCACCCCTCCACTTT

abundance: NA
v_gene: TRBV19
j_gene: TRBJ2-1
d_gene: NA
CDR3aa: CASSIGRGRIDEQFF
CDR3nt: TGTGCCAGTAGTATAGGGCGGGGGCGCATCGATGAGCAGTTCTTC